The T cell receptor beta chain described here comes from a study of blood T cell repertoires in COVID-19. Study details: From the United States, Italy and Spain came samples of acute and convalescent COVID-19.

This CDR3 spans 14 amino acids. Looked up from germline, CDR1 is MGHRA and CDR2 is YSYEKL. Losses at the gene ends were 5 bases for V and 4 bases for J; bases not matched to a gene: 5. Method: immunoSEQ multiplex PCR; TCRdb's copy keeps in-frame clones and lacks some. The sample yields around 94,000 clones, about four fifths seen once. This chain connects TRBV4-1 to TRBJ1-5; 7 bases are a match to TRBD1. The clonotype comes from a man between 60 and 75 years old with acute or convalescent COVID-19. Sequenced: peripheral blood. In DNA, the CDR3 is TGCGCCAGCAGCGACCGACAGGGTAATCAGCCCCAGCATTTT. Protein: CASSDRQGNQPQHF.